This entry lists 28 T cell receptor beta chains sequenced from one sample in a study of blood T cell repertoires in COVID-19. The method was immunoSEQ multiplex PCR; TCRdb's version includes in-frame clones alone and lacks a portion of them. Of more than 85,000 clones in the sample, 76% were seen once. What was sequenced was peripheral blood. The receptor set was obtained from an elderly woman with acute or convalescent COVID-19.

This clone was recorded a few times. The rearrangement joins TRBV2 to TRBJ1-1; TRBD1 matches at 10 bases. The J segment lost 5 bases and the V segment lost 7 bases, leaving 7 bases of the junction unmatched. CDR3 length: 14 amino acids. The germline gives CDR1 SNHLY, CDR2 FYNNEI. CDR3 amino acids: CASTRQGAPTEAFF. The CDR3 region has the DNA TGTGCCAGCACTAGACAGGGGGCGCCTACTGAAGCTTTCTTT.

The chain carries TRBV6-5 and TRBJ2-4; D might be TRBD1 (5 bases). V shed 5 bases and J shed 4 bases, with 15 bases lying between them. This CDR3 is built from 15 residues. CDR1 is MNHEY, CDR2 SVGAGI, per germline. In DNA form, the CDR3 reads TGTGCCAGCAGTACCCTAGACAGAATGAAAAACATTCAGTACTTC. Translating gives CASSTLDRMKNIQYF.

The rearrangement joins TRBV5-4 to TRBJ2-1; 7 bases are shared with TRBD1. In germline, CDR1 is SGHNT, CDR2 YYREEE (reference sequence). Trimming cost V 2 bases and J 5 bases; bases outside gene matches: 1. The CDR3 extends over 13 amino acids. CDR3 loop: CASSLRGHNEQFF. The CDR3 DNA reads as TGTGCCAGCAGCTTAAGGGGGCACAATGAGCAGTTCTTC.

The chain joins TRBV7-9 to TRBJ2-1; D is perhaps TRBD1 (6 bases). The germline gives CDR1 SEHNR, CDR2 FQNEAQ (reference sequence). The V end lost 5 bases, the J end lost 3 bases, and 17 bases lay between the germline ends. CDR3 length: 16 amino acids. The CDR3 loop reads CASSLSTATGYNEQFF. In DNA, the CDR3 is TGTGCCAGCAGCCTATCCACCGCGACAGGCTACAATGAGCAGTTCTTC.

The chain combines TRBV20-1 with TRBJ1-1, with D tentatively TRBD1 (6 bases). Germline CDR1 and CDR2: DFQATT and SNEGSKA (reference sequence). V dropped 5 bases and J dropped 3 bases, with 7 bases sitting between them. The CDR3 has 11 residues. Here the CDR3 reads CSAGQYTEAFF. In nucleotides, the CDR3 is TGCAGTGCTGGACAGTACACTGAAGCTTTCTTT.

V gene TRBV7-9 combines with J gene TRBJ2-1; D is possibly TRBD2 (5 bases). CDR3 size: 15 residues. Germline V gene sequence: CDR1 SEHNR, CDR2 FQNEAQ (reference sequence). V was trimmed by 1 base and J by 5 bases, leaving 12 bases between them. The CDR3 reads CASSLGGSMNNEQFF. The CDR3 coding sequence is TGTGCCAGCAGCTTAGGAGGGAGTATGAACAATGAGCAGTTCTTC.

The rearrangement joins TRBV5-1 to TRBJ1-1; 8 positions match TRBD1. The CDR3 consists of 16 residues. Germline V CDR1 and CDR2: SGHRS, YFSETQ. With V trimmed by 4 bases and J by 0 bases, 8 bases remained unmatched. The CDR3 here is CASSPAEGQVNTEAFF. CDR3 coding DNA: TGCGCCAGCAGCCCTGCCGAGGGACAGGTGAACACTGAAGCTTTCTTT.

The chain uses TRBV10-2 and TRBJ2-7, with 8 bases lining up with TRBD1. The CDR3 runs to 13 residues. Trimming took 6 bases from V and 5 from J; bases not matched to a gene: 6. Germline V gene lookup returns CDR1 WSHSY and CDR2 SAAADI. CDR3 residues: CASSLGQGHEQYF. CDR3 DNA sequence: TGCGCCAGCAGCCTCGGACAGGGCCACGAGCAGTACTTC.

The chain recombines TRBV21-1 with TRBJ2-7; the tabulated D call, TRBD1, remains unverified against the DNA. TRBV21-1 is marked as a pseudogene. This CDR3 is built from 17 residues. In DNA, the CDR3 is TGTGCCAGCAGCGGCCCGGGACAGGGGGAGGTAAGGGACGAGCAGTACTTC. It encodes CASSGPGQGEVRDEQYF.

V gene TRBV5-1 combines with J gene TRBJ1-2; possible D gene TRBD1, 6 bases. The V end lost 2 bases, the J end lost 6 bases, and 14 bases lay between the germline ends. CDR1 and CDR2 (germline): SGHRS, YFSETQ. This CDR3 is 14 amino acids long. CDR3 in DNA: TGCGCCAGCAGCTTCAATACAGGGCCCCATGGCTACACCTTC. It codes for CASSFNTGPHGYTF.

This rearrangement joins TRBV19 to TRBJ1-1, with D tentatively TRBD1 (5 bases). The CDR3 is made up of 15 amino acids. Per the germline V gene, CDR1 is LNHDA and CDR2 is SQIVND (reference sequence). Trimming removed 4 bases from V and 0 bases from J, with 12 bases in between. The CDR3 loop is CASSSFREMNTEAFF. As DNA, the CDR3 is TGTGCCAGTAGTAGTTTCAGGGAAATGAACACTGAAGCTTTCTTT.

The chain combines TRBV10-3 with TRBJ2-3, with D possibly matching TRBD2 (6 bases). Trimming took 3 bases from V and 7 from J, leaving 20 bases between them. The CDR3 covers 16 residues. Per germline, CDR1 ENHRY and CDR2 SYGVKD. The CDR3 bases are TGTGCCATCAGTGACAGCGGGCCCGGGTCGTCAAATACGCAGTATTTT. Amino acids: CAISDSGPGSSNTQYF.

This chain joins TRBV10-3 and TRBJ2-7; D is uncertain. Trimming removed 2 bases from V and 1 base from J, with 9 bases in between. The length of the CDR3 is 14 residues. Germline values: CDR1 ENHRY, CDR2 SYGVKD. The CDR3 sequence: CAISETGASYEQYF. Written as DNA, the CDR3 is TGTGCCATCAGTGAGACCGGTGCATCCTACGAGCAGTACTTC.

This clone was picked up a small number of times. The chain employs TRBV3-1 (or the pseudogene TRBV3-2) and TRBJ2-6; D uncertain. V lost 0 bases to trimming and J lost 1 base, with 4 bases between them. The CDR3 runs 15 residues. From germline, CDR1 is LGHDT and CDR2 YNNKEL (reference sequence). CDR3 nucleotide sequence: TGTGCCAGCAGCCAAGACCCATCTGGGGCCAACGTCCTGACTTTC. This encodes CASSQDPSGANVLTF.

This clone occurred once. The rearrangement joins TRBV9 to TRBJ1-4; TRBD1 aligns across 7 bases. Trimming at V came to 1 base and at J to 8 bases, leaving 17 bases not matched to a gene. Germline lookup yields CDR1 SGDLS and CDR2 YYNGEE. CDR3 size: 18 residues. The CDR3: CASSVSEAIDRDGEKLFF. The CDR3 DNA reads as TGTGCCAGCAGCGTAAGCGAAGCCATCGACAGGGACGGCGAAAAACTGTTTTTT.

This clone was seen a few times. This CDR3 is CASTGTGDSYNSPLHF. In nucleotides, the CDR3 is TGTGCCAGCACGGGGACAGGGGACTCCTATAATTCACCCCTCCACTTT. The chain uses TRBV7-9 and TRBJ1-6; 10 bases are shared with TRBD1. The CDR3 totals 16 residues. V shed 7 bases, J shed 0 bases, and the junction held 3 bases outside the gene matches. Germline CDR1 is SEHNR and CDR2 is FQNEAQ (reference sequence).

This clone was observed once. This chain connects TRBV27 to TRBJ1-4; tentatively, D is TRBD1 (6 bases). V lost 2 bases, J lost 11 bases, and 9 bases lay in between. There are 12 residues in the CDR3. Germline V gene data show CDR1 as MNHEY and CDR2 as SMNVEV (reference sequence). CDR3 region: CASSLTGRKLFF. The CDR3 DNA sequence: TGTGCCAGCAGTTTAACAGGGCGTAAACTGTTTTTT. Looking up the rest from reference TRBV27 and TRBJ1-4 gives the full variable domain: EAQVTQNPRYLITVTGKKLTVTCSQNMNHEYMSWYRQDPGLGLRQIYYSMNVEVTDKGDVPEGYKVSRKEKRNFPLILESPSPNQTSLYFCASSLTGRKLFFGSGTQLSVL.

In regard to this clone: The sample carries other DNA sequences with the same CDR3. The chain couples TRBV6-5 to TRBJ2-5; 8 bases align to TRBD2. CDR3 size: 15 residues. After removal of 0 bases from V and 1 base from J, the junction contained 1 base not matched to a gene. Germline V lookup: CDR1 MNHEY, CDR2 SVGAGI. CDR3 sequence reads: CASSYSGLAQETQYF. CDR3 DNA sequence: TGTGCCAGCAGTTACTCAGGACTAGCCCAAGAGACCCAGTACTTC.

Only a few counts were recorded for this clone. In DNA, the CDR3 is TGCGCCAGCAGCCCCAGCAGGGGGGCGCGTCCAATGAACACTGAAGCTTTCTTT. It codes for CASSPSRGARPMNTEAFF. The V call is TRBV5-1, the J call TRBJ1-1; 7 bases match TRBD1. V shed 4 bases and J 0 bases; nucleotides not matched to a gene: 15. This CDR3 is built from 18 residues. The germline gives CDR1 SGHRS, CDR2 YFSETQ.

V gene TRBV18 combines with J gene TRBJ1-2, with D possibly TRBD1 on 5 matching bases. V was pared by 4 bases and J by 0 bases, with 18 bases between. CDR3 length: 17 amino acids. The germline V gene encodes CDR1 KGHSH and CDR2 LQKENI. The CDR3 bases are TGTGCCAGCTCACAATCAGGAGGGACGGTAACTAACTATGGCTACACCTTC. This sequence encodes CASSQSGGTVTNYGYTF.

This clone was detected once. The rearrangement joins TRBV3-1 (or the pseudogene TRBV3-2) to TRBJ2-5; 8 positions match TRBD1. J lost 7 bases, V lost 0 bases, and 7 bases had no gene match. Germline CDR1 LGHDT, CDR2 YNNKEL (reference sequence). This CDR3 comprises 15 residues. The CDR3 reads CASSQDSRGLVTQYF. CDR3 DNA sequence: TGTGCCAGCAGCCAAGATTCCAGGGGGCTGGTGACCCAGTACTTC.

In this sample, this clone turned up many times. V is TRBV4-1 and J is TRBJ2-7, with TRBD2 matching over 11 bases. Looked up from germline, CDR1 is MGHRA and CDR2 is YSYEKL. The V and J ends lost 3 bases and 6 bases, in that order; junction bases with no gene match: 10. This CDR3 region has 16 residues. This CDR3 is CASSHDRLAGQSEQYF. CDR3 sequence (DNA): TGCGCCAGCAGCCATGACAGACTAGCGGGACAGTCCGAGCAGTACTTC.

The V call is TRBV10-2, the J call TRBJ1-6, with 8 nucleotides matching TRBD1. Germline CDR1 and CDR2: WSHSY and SAAADI. V shed 6 bases, J shed 10 bases, and the junction held 8 bases outside the gene matches. CDR3 length equals 14 residues. Here the CDR3 reads CASSDRTGWSPLHF. In nucleotides, the CDR3 is TGCGCCAGCAGCGACAGGACAGGGTGGTCACCCCTCCACTTT.

The CDR3: CASSLGPGSNEQFF. The CDR3, as DNA: TGCGCCAGCAGCCTCGGGCCGGGAAGCAATGAGCAGTTCTTC. This chain connects TRBV4-3 to TRBJ2-1, with D tentatively TRBD2 (5 bases). In germline, CDR1 is LGHNA, CDR2 YSLEER. The CDR3 runs to 14 residues. Between the trimmed V and J ends, which lost 4 bases and 6 bases, there was a span of 13 bases.

The chain recombines TRBV5-1 with TRBJ1-1, with TRBD1 as a possible D gene (6 bases). V was cut by 5 bases and J by 0 bases, with 11 bases left in between. The germline CDR1 and CDR2 sequences are SGHRS and YFSETQ. This CDR3 has 14 residues. The CDR3 here is CASRGTGMNTEAFF. Written as DNA, the CDR3 is TGCGCCAGCAGAGGAACAGGGATGAACACTGAAGCTTTCTTT.

The chain carries TRBV9 and TRBJ2-5; 8 positions match TRBD2. The CDR3 loop spans 15 amino acids. V gave up 0 bases and J gave up 9 bases; unmatched junction bases: 10. Germline V gene lookup returns CDR1 SGDLS and CDR2 YYNGEE. CDR3 sequence (DNA): TGTGCCAGCAGCGTAGGGGGCCTAGCGGGTATGTCCCAGTACTTC. Its translation: CASSVGGLAGMSQYF.

About this clone itself: This specimen includes other DNA sequences encoding the same CDR3. The chain couples TRBV18 to TRBJ2-7; D perhaps matches TRBD1 (5 bases). The CDR3 sequence is 13 residues long. Between the trimmed V and J ends, which lost 0 bases and 5 bases, there was a span of 8 bases. CDR1 and CDR2 (germline): KGHSH, LQKENI. This CDR3 reads CASSPPSRDEQYF. CDR3 sequence (DNA): TGTGCCAGCTCACCACCTTCCAGGGACGAGCAGTACTTC. The whole variable domain, remainder taken from reference TRBV18 and TRBJ2-7, is NAGVMQNPRHLVRRRGQEARLRCSPMKGHSHVYWYRQLPEEGLKFMVYLQKENIIDESGMPKERFSAEFPKEGPSILRIQQVVRGDSAAYFCASSPPSRDEQYFGPGTRLTVT.

A few counts support this clone. The V and J genes are TRBV3-1 (or the pseudogene TRBV3-2) and TRBJ1-2; TRBD1 is a possible D gene (6 bases). The germline V gene encodes CDR1 LGHDT and CDR2 YNNKEL (reference sequence). This CDR3 region has 13 residues. Trimming pared 5 bases from V and 2 bases from J, leaving 9 bases between. DNA for the CDR3: TGTGCCAGCAGCACACAGGGAAACTATGGCTACACCTTC. Translated, it gives CASSTQGNYGYTF.